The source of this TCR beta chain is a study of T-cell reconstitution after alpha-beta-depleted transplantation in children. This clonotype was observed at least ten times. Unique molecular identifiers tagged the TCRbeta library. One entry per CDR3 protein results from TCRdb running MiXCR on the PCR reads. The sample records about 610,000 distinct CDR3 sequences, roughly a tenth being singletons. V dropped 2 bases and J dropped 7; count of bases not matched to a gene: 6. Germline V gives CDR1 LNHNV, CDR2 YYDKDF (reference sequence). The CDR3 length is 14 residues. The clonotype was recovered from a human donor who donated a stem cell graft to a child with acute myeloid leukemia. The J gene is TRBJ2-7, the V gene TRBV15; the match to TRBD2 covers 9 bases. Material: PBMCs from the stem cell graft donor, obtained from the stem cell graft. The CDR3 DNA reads TGTGCCACCAGCAGACTTAGCGGGAGCGGAGAGCAGTACTTC. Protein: CATSRLSGSGEQYF.